This T cell receptor (beta chain) appears in the sequencing data of a study of Ad26.COV2.S vaccination and SARS-CoV-2 variants. Treatment specified: some 19 received Ad26.COV2.S at low or high dose, single or two shots; 5 received placebo; per-sample allocation not given. Vaccine and placebo recipients were sampled on day 63 after the first injection. This CDR3 spans 15 amino acids. Germline-derived CDR1 and CDR2 are MNHEY and SVGAGI. Trimming left V 10 bases short and J 5 bases short, with 23 bases between. Sequencing was performed with immunoSEQ multiplex PCR; in TCRdb, only in-frame clones are kept and a portion is missing. The data hold some 460,000 clones, with 70% to 90% observed a single time. This clone was observed once.

The source material was peripheral blood, sampled in a trial of Ad26.COV2.S vaccine versus placebo. V is TRBV6-5 and J is TRBJ1-1; TRBD1 is a possible D gene (5 bases). The TCR was taken from a person aged 18-60 years who received the Ad26.COV2.S COVID-19 vaccine or a placebo. The CDR3 bases are TGTGCCACCAACCGGGACGGCCTACGGACTACTGAAGCTTTCTTT. Translated: CATNRDGLRTTEAFF.